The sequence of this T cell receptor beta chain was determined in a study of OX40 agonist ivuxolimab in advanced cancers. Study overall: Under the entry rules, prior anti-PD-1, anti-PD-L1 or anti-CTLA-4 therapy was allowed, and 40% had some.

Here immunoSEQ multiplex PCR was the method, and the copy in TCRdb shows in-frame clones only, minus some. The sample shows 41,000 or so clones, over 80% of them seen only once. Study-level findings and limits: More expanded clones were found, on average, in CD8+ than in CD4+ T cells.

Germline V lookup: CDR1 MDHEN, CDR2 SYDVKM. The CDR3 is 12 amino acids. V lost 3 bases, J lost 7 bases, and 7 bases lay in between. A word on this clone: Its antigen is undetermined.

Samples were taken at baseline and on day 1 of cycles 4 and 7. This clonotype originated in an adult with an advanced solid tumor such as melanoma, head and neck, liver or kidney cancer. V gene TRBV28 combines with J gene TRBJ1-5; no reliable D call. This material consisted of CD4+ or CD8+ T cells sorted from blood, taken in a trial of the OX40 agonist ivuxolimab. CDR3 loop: CASSFRLQPQHF. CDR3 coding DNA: TGTGCCAGCAGTTTCAGGCTCCAGCCCCAGCATTTT.